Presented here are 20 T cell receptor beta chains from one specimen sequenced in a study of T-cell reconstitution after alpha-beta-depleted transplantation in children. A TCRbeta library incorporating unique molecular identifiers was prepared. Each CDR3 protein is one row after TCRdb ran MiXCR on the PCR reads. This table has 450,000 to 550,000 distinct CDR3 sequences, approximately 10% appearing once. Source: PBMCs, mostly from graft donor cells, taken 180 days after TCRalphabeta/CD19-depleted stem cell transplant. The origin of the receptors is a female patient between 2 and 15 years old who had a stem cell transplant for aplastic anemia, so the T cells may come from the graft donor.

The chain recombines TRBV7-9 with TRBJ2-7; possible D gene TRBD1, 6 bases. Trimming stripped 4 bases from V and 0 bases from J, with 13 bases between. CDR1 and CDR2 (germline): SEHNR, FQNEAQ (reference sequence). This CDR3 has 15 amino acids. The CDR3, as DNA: TGTGCCAGCAGCTCCCAGGACAGCCCCTCCTACGAGCAGTACGTC. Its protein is CASSSQDSPSYEQYV.

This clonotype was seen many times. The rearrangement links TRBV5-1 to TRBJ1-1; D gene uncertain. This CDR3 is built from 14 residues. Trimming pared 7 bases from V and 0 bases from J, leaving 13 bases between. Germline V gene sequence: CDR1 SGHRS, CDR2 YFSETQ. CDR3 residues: CASGEGIVNTEAFF. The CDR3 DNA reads TGCGCCAGCGGTGAAGGGATTGTGAACACTGAAGCTTTCTTT.

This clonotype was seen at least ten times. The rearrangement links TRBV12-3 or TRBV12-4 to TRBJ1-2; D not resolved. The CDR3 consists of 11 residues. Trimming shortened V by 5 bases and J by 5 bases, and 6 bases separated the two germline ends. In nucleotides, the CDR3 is TGTGCCAGCAGTCCGATTTATGGCTACACCTTC. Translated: CASSPIYGYTF.

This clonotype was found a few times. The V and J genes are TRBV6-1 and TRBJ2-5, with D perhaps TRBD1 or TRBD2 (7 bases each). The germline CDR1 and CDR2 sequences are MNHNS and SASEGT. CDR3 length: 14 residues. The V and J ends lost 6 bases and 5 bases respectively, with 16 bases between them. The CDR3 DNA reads TGTGCCAGCAGGAATTACAGGGGAGGGGAGACCCAGTACTTC. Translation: CASRNYRGGETQYF.

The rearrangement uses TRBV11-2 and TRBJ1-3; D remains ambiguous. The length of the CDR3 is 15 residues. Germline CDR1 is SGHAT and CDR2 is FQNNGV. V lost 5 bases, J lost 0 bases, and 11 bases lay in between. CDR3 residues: CASSPYLVSGNTIYF. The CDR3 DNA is TGTGCCAGCAGCCCTTACTTGGTCTCTGGAAACACCATATATTTT. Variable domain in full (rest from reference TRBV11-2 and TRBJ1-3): EAGVAQSPRYKIIEKRQSVAFWCNPISGHATLYWYQQILGQGPKLLIQFQNNGVVDDSQLPKDRFSAERLKGVDSTLKIQPAKLEDSAVYLCASSPYLVSGNTIYFGEGSWLTVV.

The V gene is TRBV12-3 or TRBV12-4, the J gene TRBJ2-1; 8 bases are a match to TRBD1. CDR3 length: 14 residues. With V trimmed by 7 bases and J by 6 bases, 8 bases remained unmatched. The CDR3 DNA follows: TGTGCCAGCACCTCCCGGGACAGGAGCAATGAGCAGTTCTTC. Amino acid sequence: CASTSRDRSNEQFF.

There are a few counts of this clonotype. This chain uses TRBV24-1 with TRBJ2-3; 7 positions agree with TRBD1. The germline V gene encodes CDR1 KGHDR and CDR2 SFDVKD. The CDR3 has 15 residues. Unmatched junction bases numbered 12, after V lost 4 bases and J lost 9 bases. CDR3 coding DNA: TGTGCCACCAGTGACCCCCGACTCGCAGGGGGAACGCAGTATTTT. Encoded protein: CATSDPRLAGGTQYF.

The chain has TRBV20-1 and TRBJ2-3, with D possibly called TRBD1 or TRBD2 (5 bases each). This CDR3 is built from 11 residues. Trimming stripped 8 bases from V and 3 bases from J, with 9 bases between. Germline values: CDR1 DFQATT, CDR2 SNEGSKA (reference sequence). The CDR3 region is CSPGPTDTQYF. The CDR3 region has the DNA TGCAGTCCGGGACCTACAGATACGCAGTATTTT.

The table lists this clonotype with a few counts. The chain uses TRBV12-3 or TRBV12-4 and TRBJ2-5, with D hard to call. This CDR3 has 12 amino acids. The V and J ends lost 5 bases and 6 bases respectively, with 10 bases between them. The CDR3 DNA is TGTGCCAGCAGTCCAACAAGGAAGACCCAGTACTTC. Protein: CASSPTRKTQYF.

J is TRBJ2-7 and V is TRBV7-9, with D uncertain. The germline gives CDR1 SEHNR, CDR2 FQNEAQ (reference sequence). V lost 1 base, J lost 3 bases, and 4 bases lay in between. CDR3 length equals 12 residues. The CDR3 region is CASSLVNYEQYV. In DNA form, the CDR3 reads TGTGCCAGCAGCTTAGTTAACTACGAGCAGTACGTC.

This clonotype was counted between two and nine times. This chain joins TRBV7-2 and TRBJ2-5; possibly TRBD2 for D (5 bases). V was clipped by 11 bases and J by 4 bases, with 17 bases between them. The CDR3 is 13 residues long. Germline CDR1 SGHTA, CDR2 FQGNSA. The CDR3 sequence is CASKRGFAETQYF. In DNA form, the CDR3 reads TGTGCCTCAAAACGCGGGTTCGCAGAGACCCAGTACTTC.

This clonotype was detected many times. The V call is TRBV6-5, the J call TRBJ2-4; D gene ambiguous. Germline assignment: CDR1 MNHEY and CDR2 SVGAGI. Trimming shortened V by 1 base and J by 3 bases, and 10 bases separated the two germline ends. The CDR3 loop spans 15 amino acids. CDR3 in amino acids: CASSYYSSDKNIQYF. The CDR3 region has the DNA TGTGCCAGCAGTTACTACAGTTCTGACAAAAACATTCAGTACTTC.

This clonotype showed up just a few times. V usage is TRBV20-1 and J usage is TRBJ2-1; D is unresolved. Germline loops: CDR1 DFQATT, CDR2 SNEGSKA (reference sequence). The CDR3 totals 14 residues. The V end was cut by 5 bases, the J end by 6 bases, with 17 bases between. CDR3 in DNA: TGCAGTGCTTTAACTGGAAGCACCTCCAATGAGCAGTTCTTC. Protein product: CSALTGSTSNEQFF.

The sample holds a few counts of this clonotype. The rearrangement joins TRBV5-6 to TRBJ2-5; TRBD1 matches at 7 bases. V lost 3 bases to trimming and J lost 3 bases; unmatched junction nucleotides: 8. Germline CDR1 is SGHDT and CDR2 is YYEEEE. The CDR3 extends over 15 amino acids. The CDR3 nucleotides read TGTGCCAGCAGCTACCCACCGGGACAGAAAGAGACCCAGTACTTC. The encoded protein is CASSYPPGQKETQYF.

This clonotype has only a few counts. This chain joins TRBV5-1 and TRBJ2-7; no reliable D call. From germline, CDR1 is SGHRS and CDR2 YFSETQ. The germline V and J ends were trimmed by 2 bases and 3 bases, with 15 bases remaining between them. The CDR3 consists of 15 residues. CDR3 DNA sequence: TGCGCCAGCAGCTTTACCCTCGCCGGCCACTACGAGCAGTACTTC. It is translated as CASSFTLAGHYEQYF. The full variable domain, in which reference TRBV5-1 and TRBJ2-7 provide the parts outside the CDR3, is KAGVTQTPRYLIKTRGQQVTLSCSPISGHRSVSWYQQTPGQGLQFLFEYFSETQRNKGNFPGRFSGRQFSNSRSEMNVSTLELGDSALYLCASSFTLAGHYEQYFGPGTRLTVT.

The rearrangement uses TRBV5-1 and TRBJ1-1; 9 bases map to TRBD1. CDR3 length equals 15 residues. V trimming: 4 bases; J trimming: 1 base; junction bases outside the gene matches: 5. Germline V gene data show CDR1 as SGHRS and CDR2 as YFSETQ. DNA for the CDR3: TGCGCCAGCAGCAGCAGACAGGGGGGGAACACTGAAGCTTTCTTT. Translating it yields CASSSRQGGNTEAFF.

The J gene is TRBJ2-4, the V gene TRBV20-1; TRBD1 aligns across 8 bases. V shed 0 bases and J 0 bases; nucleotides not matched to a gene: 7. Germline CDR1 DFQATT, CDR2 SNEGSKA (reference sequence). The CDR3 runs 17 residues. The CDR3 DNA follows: TGCAGTGCTAGAGACCCGACAGGGGTTGGAGCCAAAAACATTCAGTACTTC. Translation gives CSARDPTGVGAKNIQYF.

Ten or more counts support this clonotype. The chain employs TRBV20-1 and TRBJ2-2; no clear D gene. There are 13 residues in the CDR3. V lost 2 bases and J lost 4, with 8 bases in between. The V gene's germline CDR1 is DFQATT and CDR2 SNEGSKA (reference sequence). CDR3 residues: CSARLGFTGELFF. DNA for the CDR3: TGCAGTGCTAGACTAGGGTTCACCGGGGAGCTGTTTTTT.

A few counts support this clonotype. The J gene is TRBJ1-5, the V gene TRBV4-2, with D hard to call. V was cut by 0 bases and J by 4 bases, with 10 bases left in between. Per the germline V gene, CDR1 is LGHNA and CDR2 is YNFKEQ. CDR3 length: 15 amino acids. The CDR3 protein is CASSQDRSTNQPQHF. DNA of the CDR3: TGTGCCAGCAGCCAAGATAGGAGCACTAATCAGCCCCAGCATTTT.

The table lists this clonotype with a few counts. The CDR3 spells CASSQDRTAGNTIYF. The CDR3, as DNA: TGTGCCAGCAGCCAAGATCGGACAGCTGGAAACACCATATATTTT. V usage is TRBV4-2 and J usage is TRBJ1-3; perhaps TRBD1 as D (6 bases). Trimming removed 0 bases at V and 2 bases at J, with 8 bases between. Germline lookup yields CDR1 LGHNA and CDR2 YNFKEQ. This CDR3 has 15 residues.